This paragraph reports one TCR beta chain. The sample is drawn from a study of CXCR3-negative and CXCR3-positive naive CD8 T cells. TRB cDNA libraries were made by UMI-labeled 5' RACE. No DNA is given; TCRdb re-called the 5' RACE reads and lists each CDR3 protein once. The sample has 70,000 to 95,000 distinct CDR3 sequences; the top ten hold 1.7%. Subsets of CD8+ T cells were each sorted in triplicate at about 300,000 cells apiece. Naive CD8+ T cells showed a CD45RO-CCR7+CD27+CD95- phenotype. CDR3 size: 11 residues. Germline CDR1 SGHTA, CDR2 FQGNSA. Sequenced sample: naive CXCR3- CD8+ T cells from blood. Subset given: CD45RO-CCR7+CD27+CD95- naive CD8+ T cells lacking CXCR3 (TNR3-). The receptor comes from a human donor in good health. Some clones in this sample may be carry-over from other donors' samples. The chain employs TRBV7-2 and TRBJ2-5. The CDR3: CASSLEWTQYF.